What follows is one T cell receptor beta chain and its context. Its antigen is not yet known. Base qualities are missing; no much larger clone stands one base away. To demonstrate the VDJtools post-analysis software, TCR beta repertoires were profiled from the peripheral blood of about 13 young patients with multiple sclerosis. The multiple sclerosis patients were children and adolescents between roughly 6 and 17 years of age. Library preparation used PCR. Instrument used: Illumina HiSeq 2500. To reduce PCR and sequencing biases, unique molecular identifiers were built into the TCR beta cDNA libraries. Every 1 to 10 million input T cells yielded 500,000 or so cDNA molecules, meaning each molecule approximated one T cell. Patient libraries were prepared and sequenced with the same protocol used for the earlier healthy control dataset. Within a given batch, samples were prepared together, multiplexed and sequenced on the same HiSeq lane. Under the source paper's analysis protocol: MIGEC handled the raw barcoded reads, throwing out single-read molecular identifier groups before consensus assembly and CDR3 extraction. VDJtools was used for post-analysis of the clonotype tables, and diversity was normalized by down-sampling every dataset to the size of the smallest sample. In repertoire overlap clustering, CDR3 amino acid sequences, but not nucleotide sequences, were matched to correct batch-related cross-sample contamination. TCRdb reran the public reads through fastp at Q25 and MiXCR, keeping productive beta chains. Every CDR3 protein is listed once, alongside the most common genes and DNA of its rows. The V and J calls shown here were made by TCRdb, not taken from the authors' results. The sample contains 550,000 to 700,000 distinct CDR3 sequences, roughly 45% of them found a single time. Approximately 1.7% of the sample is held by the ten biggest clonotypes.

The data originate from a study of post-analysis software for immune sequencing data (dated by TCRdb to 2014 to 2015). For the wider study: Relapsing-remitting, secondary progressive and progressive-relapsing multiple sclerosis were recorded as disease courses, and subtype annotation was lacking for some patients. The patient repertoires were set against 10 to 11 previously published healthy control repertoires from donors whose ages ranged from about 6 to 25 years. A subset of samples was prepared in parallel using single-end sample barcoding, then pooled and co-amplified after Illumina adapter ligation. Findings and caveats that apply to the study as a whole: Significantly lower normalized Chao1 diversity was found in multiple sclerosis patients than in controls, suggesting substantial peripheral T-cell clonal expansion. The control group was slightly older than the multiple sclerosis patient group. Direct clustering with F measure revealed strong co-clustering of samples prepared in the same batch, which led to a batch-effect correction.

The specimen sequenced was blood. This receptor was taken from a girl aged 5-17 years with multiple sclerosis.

CDR3 region: CASSAGPGYTF. Read as DNA, the sequence is TGTGCCAGCAGTGCAGGACCGGGCTACACCTTC. The rearrangement joined TRBV25-1 to TRBJ1-2, with the D gene too uncertain to name. Its CDR3 holds 11 amino acids, cysteine through phenylalanine. Only CDR3 DNA remains: 33 bases, in frame from the first base. V is pared back by 4 bases and J by 8 bases, with 8 bases lying between the germline termini. CDR1 is given as MGHDK and CDR2 as SYGVNS, both from the germline V gene.